Each of the 31 T cell receptor beta chains below was sequenced from the same sample in a study of T-cell reconstitution after alpha-beta-depleted transplantation in children. Using unique molecular identifiers, the investigators prepared the TCRbeta library. MiXCR was run by TCRdb on the PCR reads, yielding one entry per CDR3 protein. The sample carries hundreds of thousands of distinct CDR3 sequences, 15% to 20% recorded once. The sequencing used PBMCs, mostly from graft donor cells, collected 360 days after TCRalphabeta/CD19-depleted stem cell transplant. The receptors originated from a male patient aged 2 to 10 who had a stem cell transplant for acute lymphoblastic leukemia, so the T cells may come from the graft donor.

The chain is built from TRBV20-1 and TRBJ2-7; 14 bases are shared with TRBD2. This CDR3 comprises 18 residues. J was trimmed by 3 bases and V by 0 bases; bases with no gene match: 10. CDR1 is DFQATT and CDR2 is SNEGSKA in the germline V gene (reference sequence). The CDR3, as DNA: TGCAGTGCTAGAGAGGGGGGGACTAGCGGGAGTAAAAGCTACGAGCAGTACTTC. Translated: CSAREGGTSGSKSYEQYF.

This rearrangement joins TRBV7-2 to TRBJ2-5; the D is unclear. Between the trimmed V and J ends, which lost 4 bases and 5 bases, there was a span of 23 bases. CDR3 size: 17 residues. CDR1 is SGHTA and CDR2 is FQGNSA in the germline V gene. In DNA, the CDR3 is TGTGCCAGCAGCTATGATCCCGAGAGAGGAGTGGGGGAGACCCAGTACTTC. It translates to CASSYDPERGVGETQYF.

This clonotype was counted between two and nine times. The chain links TRBV28 to TRBJ1-4; D remains unclear. V was shortened by 3 bases and J by 8 bases, with 7 bases between the two germline ends. Germline V gene data show CDR1 as MDHEN and CDR2 as SYDVKM. This CDR3 region has 12 residues. CDR3 nucleotide sequence: TGTGCCAGCAGTTTGGCAGCCGAAAAACTGTTTTTT. Translating it yields CASSLAAEKLFF.

The CDR3 DNA is TGTGCCAGCAGCTTAGGGGGGCTAGGCAATCAGCCCCAGCATTTT. Translating gives CASSLGGLGNQPQHF. The chain combines TRBV7-2 with TRBJ1-5, with a tentative D call TRBD1 (6 bases). V lost 1 base and J 2 bases, leaving 9 bases between the germline ends. The CDR3 consists of 15 residues. CDR1 SGHTA and CDR2 FQGNSA come from the germline V gene.

This clonotype occurred a few times. The chain is built from TRBV4-2 and TRBJ2-1, with a weak D call TRBD2 (6 bases). Germline V gene lookup returns CDR1 LGHNA and CDR2 YNFKEQ. This CDR3 has 14 residues. Trimming shortened V by 3 bases and J by 1 base, and 7 bases separated the two germline ends. CDR3 residues: CASSQEGSYNEQFF. For the CDR3, the DNA is TGTGCCAGCAGCCAGGAGGGGTCCTACAATGAGCAGTTCTTC.

This clonotype was detected a few times. The rearrangement joins TRBV12-3 or TRBV12-4 to TRBJ2-5; no reliable D call. V lost 4 bases to trimming and J lost 3 bases, with 12 bases between them. The CDR3 consists of 14 residues. The chain's CDR3 is CASSSGFPEETQYF. The CDR3 region has the DNA TGTGCCAGCAGTTCGGGCTTTCCCGAAGAGACCCAGTACTTC.

There are a few counts of this clonotype. The genes are TRBV4-3 and TRBJ2-1, with TRBD2 identical over 13 bases. Germline V CDR1 and CDR2: LGHNA, YSLEER. V trimming: 4 bases; J trimming: 9 bases; junction bases outside the gene matches: 3. This CDR3 spans 14 amino acids. The CDR3 DNA follows: TGCGCCAGCAGCCCACTAGCGGGGGGGGGTGAGCAGTTCTTC. Translation: CASSPLAGGGEQFF.

The gene calls are TRBV28 and TRBJ2-7; 9 bases map to TRBD2. Germline CDR1 MDHEN, CDR2 SYDVKM. The J segment lost 0 bases and the V segment lost 4 bases, leaving 7 bases of the junction unmatched. This CDR3 region has 16 residues. The CDR3 coding sequence is TGTGCCAGCAGTTCCACGACTAGCGGCTTCTCCTACGAGCAGTACTTC. This gives the protein CASSSTTSGFSYEQYF.

This clonotype was detected a few times. The CDR3, as DNA: TGCAGCGTTAGTTCAGGGGTCAGAGAGACCCAGTACTTC. Amino acids: CSVSSGVRETQYF. The rearrangement uses TRBV29-1 and TRBJ2-5, with a weak D call TRBD1 (6 bases). The CDR3 is made up of 13 amino acids. CDR1 is SQVTM, CDR2 ANQGSEA, per germline. The ends were cut back, 5 bases at V and 4 bases at J, with 14 bases in the middle.

The chain has TRBV9 and TRBJ2-2, with 10 bases that match TRBD1. V shed 0 bases and J 4 bases; nucleotides not matched to a gene: 6. Germline CDR1 and CDR2: SGDLS and YYNGEE. The CDR3 runs 17 residues. Here the CDR3 reads CASSVAEDRGFTGELFF. The CDR3 coding sequence is TGTGCCAGCAGCGTAGCTGAGGACAGGGGGTTCACCGGGGAGCTGTTTTTT.

This clonotype was observed at least ten times. J is TRBJ1-1 and V is TRBV4-3; D gene uncertain. This CDR3 comprises 15 residues. The V gene lost 0 bases and the J gene lost 2 bases, with 10 bases spanning the gap. Germline assignment: CDR1 LGHNA and CDR2 YSLEER. The CDR3 here is CASSQDPPPNTEAFF. CDR3 bases: TGCGCCAGCAGCCAAGATCCTCCACCCAACACTGAAGCTTTCTTT.

J is TRBJ1-4 and V is TRBV5-6, with D perhaps TRBD1 (5 bases). Germline CDR1 and CDR2: SGHDT and YYEEEE. V was trimmed by 4 bases and J by 6 bases, leaving 13 bases between them. The CDR3 covers 14 residues. This chain's CDR3 is CASSRDVQYEKLFF. The CDR3 region has the DNA TGTGCCAGCAGCCGGGACGTCCAGTATGAAAAACTGTTTTTT. The variable domain in full, with the rest retrieved from reference TRBV5-6 and TRBJ1-4, is DAGVTQSPTHLIKTRGQQVTLRCSPKSGHDTVSWYQQALGQGPQFIFQYYEEEERQRGNFPDRFSGHQFPNYSSELNVNALLLGDSALYLCASSRDVQYEKLFFGSGTQLSVL.

In its sample, this clonotype was seen many times. This chain connects TRBV4-1 to TRBJ2-1, with 8 nucleotides matching TRBD1. Germline V gene data show CDR1 as MGHRA and CDR2 as YSYEKL. This CDR3 has 14 amino acids. V shed 1 base, J shed 6 bases, and the junction held 2 bases outside the gene matches. The CDR3 bases are TGCGCCAGCAGCCAAGGCCAGGGGGCCAATGAGCAGTTCTTC. It specifies CASSQGQGANEQFF.

This sequence joins TRBV20-1 and TRBJ1-1; perhaps TRBD1 as D (6 bases). This CDR3 is built from 13 residues. Trimming removed 4 bases from V and 4 bases from J, with 13 bases in between. Germline CDR1 and CDR2: DFQATT and SNEGSKA (reference sequence). The CDR3 reads CSATRGGGTEAFF. The CDR3 DNA reads TGCAGTGCTACCAGGGGCGGAGGCACTGAAGCTTTCTTT.

This clonotype was detected only a few times. V is TRBV6-5 and J is TRBJ2-1, with unresolved D. CDR3 size: 13 residues. Trimming took 4 bases from V and 4 from J, leaving 8 bases between them. Germline CDR1 MNHEY, CDR2 SVGAGI. The CDR3 here is CASSFVGYNEQFF. DNA of the CDR3: TGTGCCAGCAGTTTTGTAGGGTACAATGAGCAGTTCTTC.

This clonotype was picked up a small number of times. The rearrangement joins TRBV29-1 to TRBJ1-5; tentative D call: TRBD1 (5 bases). CDR3 size: 15 residues. Per germline, CDR1 SQVTM and CDR2 ANQGSEA. The V end was cut by 7 bases, the J end by 0 bases, with 16 bases between. DNA for the CDR3: TGCAGCGGAGCGACTCCAGGGTTTAGCAATCAGCCCCAGCATTTT. It translates to CSGATPGFSNQPQHF.

This clonotype was seen many times. The J gene is TRBJ2-2, the V gene TRBV12-3 or TRBV12-4, with D maybe TRBD2 (5 bases). This CDR3 has 15 residues. Trimming shortened V by 7 bases and J by 6 bases, and 18 bases separated the two germline ends. The CDR3 protein is CASIKDFVGPGELFF. As DNA, the CDR3 is TGTGCCAGCATCAAGGACTTTGTAGGGCCCGGGGAGCTGTTTTTT.

V and J are TRBV28 and TRBJ2-3; TRBD1 aligns across 11 bases. V shed 8 bases and J 5 bases; nucleotides not matched to a gene: 9. CDR1 and CDR2 from the germline V gene are MDHEN and SYDVKM. CDR3 size: 15 residues. CDR3 region: CASLPSGTGGDTQYF. The CDR3 DNA is TGTGCCAGCCTCCCTTCCGGGACAGGGGGAGATACGCAGTATTTT.

The chain links TRBV5-1 to TRBJ2-1, with a weak D call TRBD1 (6 bases). This CDR3 comprises 15 residues. Per germline, CDR1 SGHRS and CDR2 YFSETQ. The V gene lost 4 bases and the J gene lost 5 bases, with 16 bases spanning the gap. CDR3 protein: CASSTGQGPHNEQFF. As DNA, the CDR3 is TGCGCCAGCAGCACCGGGCAGGGGCCCCACAATGAGCAGTTCTTC. Filled out from reference TRBV5-1 and TRBJ2-1, the complete variable domain reads KAGVTQTPRYLIKTRGQQVTLSCSPISGHRSVSWYQQTPGQGLQFLFEYFSETQRNKGNFPGRFSGRQFSNSRSEMNVSTLELGDSALYLCASSTGQGPHNEQFFGPGTRLTVL.

This clonotype was counted many times. This chain joins TRBV10-2 and TRBJ1-2; the D gene is possibly TRBD1 (5 bases). With 7 bases removed from V and 1 base from J, the gap between germline ends came to 19 bases. CDR1 WSHSY and CDR2 SAAADI come from the germline V gene. The CDR3 contains 16 residues. CDR3: CASTMSRTGDNYGYTF. DNA for the CDR3: TGCGCCAGCACCATGAGCCGTACAGGAGATAACTATGGCTACACCTTC.

The rearrangement uses TRBV18 and TRBJ2-7; 11 nucleotides align to TRBD2. The V gene's germline CDR1 is KGHSH and CDR2 LQKENI. The CDR3 is 17 residues long. The V gene end was trimmed by 2 bases and the J gene end by 9 bases; junction bases not matched to a gene: 15. This chain's CDR3 is CASSPDPLLAGVPWQYF. The CDR3 DNA sequence: TGTGCCAGCTCACCAGACCCCCTACTAGCGGGAGTGCCCTGGCAGTACTTC.

This clonotype was seen a few times. This chain connects TRBV6-5 to TRBJ2-4; a possible D gene is TRBD1 (5 bases). V was pared by 4 bases and J by 1 base, with 20 bases between. The CDR3 is made up of 18 amino acids. Germline V gene data show CDR1 as MNHEY and CDR2 as SVGAGI. CDR3 region: CASSSLPPGQSAKNIQYF. As DNA, the CDR3 is TGTGCCAGCAGTTCCCTACCCCCAGGGCAATCGGCCAAAAACATTCAGTACTTC.

Many counts were recorded for this clonotype. The chain is built from TRBV20-1 and TRBJ1-2, with D unresolved. V gave up 0 bases and J gave up 1 base, with 6 bases separating them. Germline values: CDR1 DFQATT, CDR2 SNEGSKA (reference sequence). The CDR3 runs to 13 residues. The CDR3 loop is CSARDAVNYGYTF. In DNA, the CDR3 is TGCAGTGCTAGAGACGCGGTTAACTATGGCTACACCTTC.

Many counts were recorded for this clonotype. The rearrangement links TRBV24-1 to TRBJ1-4, with 7 bases fitting TRBD1. V shed 3 bases, J shed 12 bases, and the junction held 3 bases outside the gene matches. CDR1 KGHDR and CDR2 SFDVKD come from the germline V gene. The CDR3 totals 12 residues. CDR3 region: CATSDLQGQLFF. The CDR3 nucleotides read TGTGCCACCAGTGATCTACAGGGGCAACTGTTTTTT.

The J gene is TRBJ2-2, the V gene TRBV28, with D tentatively TRBD1 or TRBD2 (5 bases each). From germline, CDR1 is MDHEN and CDR2 SYDVKM. V was pared by 8 bases and J by 0 bases, with 10 bases between. The CDR3 spans 14 residues. CDR3 sequence: CASEPGPNTGELFF. The CDR3 DNA sequence: TGTGCCAGCGAACCGGGACCGAACACCGGGGAGCTGTTTTTT. Filled out from reference TRBV28 and TRBJ2-2, the complete variable domain reads DVKVTQSSRYLVKRTGEKVFLECVQDMDHENMFWYRQDPGLGLRLIYFSYDVKMKEKGDIPEGYSVSREKKERFSLILESASTNQTSMYLCASEPGPNTGELFFGEGSRLTVL.

This clonotype was detected ten times or more. The chain joins TRBV3-1 to TRBJ2-7, with TRBD1 identical over 7 bases. With 4 bases clipped from V and 0 bases from J, the junction kept 6 bases outside the gene matches. Per the germline V gene, CDR1 is LGHDT and CDR2 is YNNKEL (reference sequence). This CDR3 spans 15 amino acids. The DNA of the CDR3 is TGTGCCAGCAGCCCCGGACAGGTCCACTCCTACGAGCAGTACTTC. Its protein product is CASSPGQVHSYEQYF.

The genes are TRBV7-2 and TRBJ2-7, with 10 nucleotides matching TRBD2. The germline V gene has CDR1 SGHTA and CDR2 FQGNSA. This CDR3 has 15 amino acids. Trimming took 5 bases from V and 2 from J; bases not matched to a gene: 6. CDR3 protein: CASSPASGSAYEQYF. The CDR3 nucleotides read TGTGCCAGCAGCCCAGCTAGCGGGAGCGCCTACGAGCAGTACTTC.

This clonotype was detected only a few times. The chain has TRBV29-1 and TRBJ2-7, with TRBD1 matching 7 bases. The CDR3 is made up of 13 amino acids. In germline, CDR1 is SQVTM, CDR2 ANQGSEA. J was trimmed by 1 base and V by 6 bases; bases with no gene match: 6. The CDR3: CSVRQGLSYEQYF. The CDR3 DNA follows: TGCAGCGTGAGACAGGGCCTGTCCTACGAGCAGTACTTC.

There are a few counts of this clonotype. This chain connects TRBV6-1 to TRBJ1-3, with D possibly TRBD1 on 6 matching bases. The CDR3 has 14 amino acids. Germline lookup yields CDR1 MNHNS and CDR2 SASEGT. V was cut by 3 bases and J by 4 bases, with 10 bases left in between. CDR3 sequence: CASSDRGGGNTIYF. DNA for the CDR3: TGTGCCAGCAGTGACAGGGGTGGAGGAAACACCATATATTTT.

V gene TRBV7-9 combines with J gene TRBJ1-1; possibly TRBD1 for D (5 bases). Germline-derived CDR1 and CDR2 are SEHNR and FQNEAQ (reference sequence). The CDR3 spans 14 residues. The V and J ends lost 5 bases and 0 bases respectively, with 10 bases between them. The CDR3, as DNA: TGTGCCAGCAGCCCAGGGAACATGAACACTGAAGCTTTCTTT. It specifies CASSPGNMNTEAFF.

The table lists this clonotype with many counts. The rearrangement uses TRBV12-3 or TRBV12-4 and TRBJ2-1, with D unclear. This CDR3 has 13 residues. V was trimmed by 6 bases and J by 9 bases, leaving 15 bases between them. DNA of the CDR3: TGTGCCAGCAGCTCAGGCCCCCTGGTTGAGCAGTTCTTC. This translates into CASSSGPLVEQFF.